This T cell receptor (beta chain) was profiled in a study of shared clonotypes between healthy human individuals. V lost 2 bases and J 0 bases, leaving 8 bases between the germline ends. In germline, CDR1 is SNHLY, CDR2 FYNNEI. This CDR3 has 15 residues. Notes on this clone: The sample contains more than one DNA sequence encoding this CDR3.

Measured with immunoSEQ multiplex PCR; TCRdb has only the in-frame clones, and not every one. The sample includes about 2.4 million clones, 90% to 95% of them seen just once. Material: naive CD4+ T cells from PBMCs. The subset denotes: CD45RA+ positively selected. This TCR was sampled from a man between 18 and 29 years old in good health. Some clones in this sample may be carry-over from other donors' samples. The chain couples TRBV2 to TRBJ2-1, with D possibly being TRBD2 (5 bases). The CDR3 DNA reads TGTGCCAGCAGTGAATCGGGGAGCTCCTACAATGAGCAGTTCTTC. It codes for CASSESGSSYNEQFF. The full variable domain, rest sourced from reference TRBV2 and TRBJ2-1, is EPEVTQTPSHQVTQMGQEVILRCVPISNHLYFYWYRQILGQKVEFLVSFYNNEISEKSEIFDDQFSVERPDGSNFTLKIRSTKLEDSAMYFCASSESGSSYNEQFFGPGTRLTVL.